This TCR beta chain was found in a study of T cells in Graves' hyperthyroidism and ophthalmopathy. This clonotype was seen at least ten times. Amplification of TCR beta CDR3 regions was performed using RNA transcripts as template. An initial round of RT-PCR targeting the TCR CDR3 relied on the HTBI primer set. TCRdb re-derived calls from the multiplex PCR reads in MiXCR, one entry per CDR3 protein. This repertoire shows roughly 180,000 distinct CDR3 sequences, about 9.4% found once; its top ten account for more than 20%. Uncontrolled infection, other autoimmune disease, pregnancy or lactation led to exclusion. Germline V gives CDR1 DFQATT, CDR2 SNEGSKA (reference sequence). CDR3 length: 14 amino acids. V lost 5 bases and J lost 6; bases outside the gene matches: 9.

This TCR derives from a young woman with Graves' hyperthyroidism that later progressed to Graves' ophthalmopathy. Sequenced sample: blood. This chain uses TRBV20-1 with TRBJ2-3, with TRBD1 matching over 9 bases. DNA for the CDR3: TGCAGTGCTTCACAGGGGGCGGTGTACGATACGCAGTATTTT. It specifies CSASQGAVYDTQYF.